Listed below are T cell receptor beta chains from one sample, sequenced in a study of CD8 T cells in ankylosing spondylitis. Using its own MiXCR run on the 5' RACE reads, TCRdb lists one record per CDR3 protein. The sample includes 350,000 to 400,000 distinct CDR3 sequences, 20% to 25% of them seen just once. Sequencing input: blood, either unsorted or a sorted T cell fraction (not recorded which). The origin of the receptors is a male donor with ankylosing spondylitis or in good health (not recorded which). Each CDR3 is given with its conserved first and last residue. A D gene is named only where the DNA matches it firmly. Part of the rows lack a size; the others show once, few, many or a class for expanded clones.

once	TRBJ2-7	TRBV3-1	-	CASSQVSYEQYF	TGTGCCAGCAGCCAAGTGAGCTACGAGCAGTACTTC
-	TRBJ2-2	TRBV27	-	CASSTYFSGELFF	TGTGCCAGCAGTACGTACTTTAGCGGGGAGCTGTTTTTT
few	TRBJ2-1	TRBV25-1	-	CASSELVTRTAYNEQFF	TGTGCCAGCAGTGAACTCGTCACCAGGACAGCATACAATGAGCAGTTCTTC
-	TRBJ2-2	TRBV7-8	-	CASSQTGWGDTGDTGELFF	TGTGCCAGCAGCCAAACGGGTTGGGGGGACACCGGCGACACCGGGGAGCTGTTTTTT
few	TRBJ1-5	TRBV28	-	CASSRAWGNQPQHF	TGTGCCAGTTCAAGGGCATGGGGCAATCAGCCCCAGCATTTT
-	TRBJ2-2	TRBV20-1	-	CSARAWASDTGELFF	TGCAGTGCTAGAGCGTGGGCTAGCGACACCGGGGAGCTGTTTTTT
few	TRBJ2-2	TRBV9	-	CASSVVSGASTGELFF	TGTGCCAGCAGCGTAGTGTCAGGGGCGAGCACCGGGGAGCTGTTTTTT
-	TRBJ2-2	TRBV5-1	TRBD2	CASRFRDYNTGELFF	TGCGCCAGCAGGTTCCGGGACTACAACACCGGGGAGCTGTTTTTT
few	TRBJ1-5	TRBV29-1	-	CSALDGSNQPQHF	TGCAGCGCATTGGACGGTAGCAATCAGCCCCAGCATTTT
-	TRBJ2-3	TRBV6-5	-	CASSYLEDPDTQYF	TGTGCCAGCAGTTATCTGGAGGATCCAGATACGCAGTATTTT
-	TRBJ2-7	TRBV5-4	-	CASSLGYVAYEQYF	TGTGCCAGCAGCTTGGGGTACGTGGCCTACGAGCAGTACTTC
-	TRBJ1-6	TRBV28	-	CASSLLAGSNSPLHF	TGTGCCAGCAGTTTGCTAGCGGGGTCTAATTCACCCCTCCACTTT
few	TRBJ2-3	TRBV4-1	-	CASSQVAGGTDTQYF	TGCGCCAGCAGCCAAGTGGCAGGGGGGACAGATACGCAGTATTTT
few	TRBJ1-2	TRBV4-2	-	CASKDRSNYGYTF	TGTGCCAGCAAAGACCGGAGTAACTATGGCTACACCTTC
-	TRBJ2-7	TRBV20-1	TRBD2	CSARDLTLAGALSYEQYF	TGCAGTGCTAGAGACCTCACCCTAGCGGGGGCCCTCTCCTACGAGCAGTACTTC
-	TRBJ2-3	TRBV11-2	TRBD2	CASSEVGLTSTPSSTDTQYF	TGTGCCAGCAGCGAGGTGGGGTTGACTAGCACTCCCTCTAGCACAGATACGCAGTATTTT
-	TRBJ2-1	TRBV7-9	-	CASRPARDIGHEQFF	TGTGCCAGCAGACCCGCACGGGACATCGGCCATGAGCAGTTCTTC
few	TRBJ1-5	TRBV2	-	CASSEDGQGIQPQHF	TGTGCCAGCAGTGAAGATGGGCAGGGCATTCAGCCCCAGCATTTT